Each of the 16 T cell receptor beta chains below was sequenced from the same sample in a study of control samples from healthy donors and cancer patients. TCRdb's table, derived via immunoSEQ multiplex PCR, lists solely in-frame clones and lacks some. The data show about 95,000 clones, more than 85% seen once. The specimen sequenced was blood. These receptors were collected from a woman younger than 45 in good health.

The V call is TRBV7-9, the J call TRBJ2-1; D uncertain. Germline V gene sequence: CDR1 SEHNR, CDR2 FQNEAQ (reference sequence). V lost 0 bases and J lost 5, with 8 bases in between. The CDR3 is made up of 14 amino acids. The CDR3 DNA reads as TGTGCCAGCAGCTTAGCGAGACATGACAATGAGCAGTTCTTC. Translation: CASSLARHDNEQFF. The full variable domain, rest sourced from reference TRBV7-9 and TRBJ2-1, is DTGVSQNPRHKITKRGQNVTFRCDPISEHNRLYWYRQTLGQGPEFLTYFQNEAQLEKSRLLSDRFSAERPKGSFSTLEIQRTEQGDSAMYLCASSLARHDNEQFFGPGTRLTVL.

The chain joins TRBV6-2 or TRBV6-3 to TRBJ2-7; perhaps D is TRBD1 or TRBD2 (5 bases each). Germline values: CDR1 MNHEY, CDR2 SVGEGT. This CDR3 is 16 amino acids long. With 0 bases removed from V and 4 bases from J, the gap between germline ends came to 16 bases. Here the CDR3 reads CASSYSKASWGYEQYF. As DNA, the CDR3 is TGTGCCAGCAGTTACTCGAAGGCTAGCTGGGGGTACGAGCAGTACTTC.

This clone was seen a few times. V and J are TRBV15 and TRBJ1-4; 8 nucleotides align to TRBD1. Germline V gene data show CDR1 as LNHNV and CDR2 as YYDKDF (reference sequence). V was clipped by 5 bases and J by 5 bases; unmatched bases: 4. The CDR3 runs 14 residues. CDR3 DNA: TGTGCCACCAGCGGCGGGACAGGCAATGAAAAACTGTTTTTT. Translating gives CATSGGTGNEKLFF.

The chain uses TRBV6-5 and TRBJ2-3; weak D call: TRBD2 (5 bases). Germline CDR1 reads MNHEY; CDR2 reads SVGAGI. The CDR3 has 15 amino acids. The V end was cut by 3 bases, the J end by 2 bases, with 12 bases between. CDR3 in amino acids: CASSYQGRYTDTQYF. The CDR3 region has the DNA TGTGCCAGCAGTTATCAAGGGAGATACACAGATACGCAGTATTTT.

This rearrangement joins TRBV2 to TRBJ1-6, with 8 bases lining up with TRBD1. The CDR3 is 18 residues long. Looked up from germline, CDR1 is SNHLY and CDR2 is FYNNEI. J gave up 0 bases and V 5 bases, and 9 bases lay outside the gene matches. The CDR3 loop reads CASSRTGPYSSYNSPLHF. CDR3 DNA sequence: TGTGCCAGCAGTAGGACAGGGCCCTATAGCTCCTATAATTCACCCCTCCACTTT.

The chain couples TRBV2 to TRBJ2-5; 8 nucleotides line up with TRBD2. The CDR3 loop spans 13 amino acids. Germline loops: CDR1 SNHLY, CDR2 FYNNEI. The V segment lost 2 bases and the J segment 7 bases; nucleotides outside the gene matches: 3. The CDR3 DNA follows: TGTGCCAGCAGTGAAAGCGGGGGCGGGACCCAGTACTTC. It codes for CASSESGGGTQYF.

This chain links TRBV6-2 or TRBV6-3 with TRBJ1-5; no reliable D call. Deletions cut 2 bases from V and 3 bases from J, with 11 bases between. The V gene's germline CDR1 is MNHEY and CDR2 SVGEGT. The CDR3 extends over 15 amino acids. The CDR3: CASSYVGIDNQPQHF. In DNA form, the CDR3 reads TGTGCCAGCAGTTACGTGGGGATTGACAATCAGCCCCAGCATTTT.

J is TRBJ1-1 and V is TRBV6-1; 7 bases agree with TRBD1. Germline lookup yields CDR1 MNHNS and CDR2 SASEGT. With V trimmed by 3 bases and J by 3 bases, 4 bases remained unmatched. CDR3 length: 14 residues. As DNA, the CDR3 is TGTGCCAGCAGTGAGGGACAGTTGGACACTGAAGCTTTCTTT. This encodes CASSEGQLDTEAFF.

The rearrangement uses TRBV19 and TRBJ2-1; the D gene is possibly TRBD2 (6 bases). V was clipped by 3 bases and J by 4 bases, with 16 bases between them. The CDR3 runs 16 residues. In germline, CDR1 is LNHDA, CDR2 SQIVND (reference sequence). In DNA, the CDR3 is TGTGCCAGTAGTATTAATGTCGGGGGATCGTACAATGAGCAGTTCTTC. It translates to CASSINVGGSYNEQFF.

This clone appeared once. CDR3 DNA: TGCAGCGTTGTCAGGCAAGAGACCCAGTACTTC. This gives the protein CSVVRQETQYF. This chain joins TRBV29-1 and TRBJ2-5; no firm D call. This CDR3 contains 11 residues. V was shortened by 4 bases and J by 2 bases, with 5 bases between the two germline ends. Germline V lookup: CDR1 SQVTM, CDR2 ANQGSEA.

The genes are TRBV4-1 and TRBJ1-4; D gene unclear. This CDR3 contains 18 residues. V was cut by 0 bases and J by 4 bases, with 18 bases left in between. Germline V CDR1 and CDR2: MGHRA, YSYEKL. CDR3 DNA sequence: TGCGCCAGCAGCCAAGATCACCCTCTCGTCAGTTATAATGAAAAACTGTTTTTT. It is translated as CASSQDHPLVSYNEKLFF.

The V gene is TRBV5-1, the J gene TRBJ2-1, with 9 bases fitting TRBD2. J gave up 6 bases and V 4 bases, and 11 bases lay outside the gene matches. CDR1 and CDR2 (germline): SGHRS, YFSETQ. The CDR3 is made up of 16 amino acids. CDR3 region: CASSVILREGFNEQFF. The CDR3 nucleotides read TGCGCCAGCAGCGTTATATTGCGGGAGGGCTTCAATGAGCAGTTCTTC.

V gene TRBV28 combines with J gene TRBJ1-1; D is undetermined. This CDR3 has 14 residues. V was shortened by 4 bases and J by 1 base, with 10 bases between the two germline ends. Per germline, CDR1 MDHEN and CDR2 SYDVKM. The CDR3 DNA reads as TGTGCCAGCAGTTCTGGCAGCACGAACACTGAAGCTTTCTTT. Translation: CASSSGSTNTEAFF.

The chain links TRBV10-2 to TRBJ1-2; D is ambiguous. Germline CDR1 and CDR2: WSHSY and SAAADI. CDR3 length: 15 residues. Trimming took 0 bases from V and 7 from J, leaving 15 bases between them. As DNA, the CDR3 is TGCGCCAGCAGTGAGTCACGGGTTCAAAGTAGTGGCTACACCTTC. Its translation is CASSESRVQSSGYTF.

The CDR3, as DNA: TGTGCCAGCAGCTTAGAAACTGGGGCCAACGTCCTGACTTTC. This encodes CASSLETGANVLTF. The chain has TRBV7-6 and TRBJ2-6; D not certain. Germline V gives CDR1 SGHVS, CDR2 FNYEAQ. The CDR3 sequence is 14 residues long. With 1 base removed from V and 2 bases from J, the gap between germline ends came to 3 bases.

This chain uses TRBV19 with TRBJ2-1; 10 nucleotides agree with TRBD2. CDR3 size: 18 residues. The germline gives CDR1 LNHDA, CDR2 SQIVND (reference sequence). Germline trimming cut 3 bases from V and 0 bases from J; bases unmatched to any gene: 8. This CDR3 is CASSIGTSVSSSYNEQFF. CDR3 DNA sequence: TGTGCCAGTAGTATCGGGACTAGCGTATCGAGCTCCTACAATGAGCAGTTCTTC.